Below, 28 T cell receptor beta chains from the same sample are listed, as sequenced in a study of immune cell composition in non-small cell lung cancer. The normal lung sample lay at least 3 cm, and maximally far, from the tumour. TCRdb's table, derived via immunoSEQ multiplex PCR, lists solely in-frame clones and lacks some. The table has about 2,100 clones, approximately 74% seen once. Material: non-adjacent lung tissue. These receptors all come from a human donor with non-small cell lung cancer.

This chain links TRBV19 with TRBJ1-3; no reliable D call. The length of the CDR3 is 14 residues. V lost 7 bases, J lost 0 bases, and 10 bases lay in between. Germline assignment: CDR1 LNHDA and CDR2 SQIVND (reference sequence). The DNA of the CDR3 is TGTGCCAGTATGAGGTCAAACTCTGGAAACACCATATATTTT. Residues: CASMRSNSGNTIYF. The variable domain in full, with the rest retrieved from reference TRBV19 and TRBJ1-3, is DGGITQSPKYLFRKEGQNVTLSCEQNLNHDAMYWYRQDPGQGLRLIYYSQIVNDFQKGDIAEGYSVSREKKESFPLTVTSAQKNPTAFYLCASMRSNSGNTIYFGEGSWLTVV.

The CDR3 loop is CASSWGLTAEQYF. Written as DNA, the CDR3 is TGTGCCAGCAGCTGGGGACTCACGGCGGAGCAGTACTTC. This sequence joins TRBV5-4 and TRBJ2-7, with D possibly being TRBD2 (6 bases). Germline CDR1 SGHNT, CDR2 YYREEE (reference sequence). Between the trimmed V and J ends, which lost 3 bases and 7 bases, there was a span of 14 bases. The CDR3 covers 13 residues. The full variable domain, completed using reference TRBV5-4 and TRBJ2-7, is ETGVTQSPTHLIKTRGQQVTLRCSSQSGHNTVSWYQQALGQGPQFIFQYYREEENGRGNFPPRFSGLQFPNYSSELNVNALELDDSALYLCASSWGLTAEQYFGPGTRLTVT.

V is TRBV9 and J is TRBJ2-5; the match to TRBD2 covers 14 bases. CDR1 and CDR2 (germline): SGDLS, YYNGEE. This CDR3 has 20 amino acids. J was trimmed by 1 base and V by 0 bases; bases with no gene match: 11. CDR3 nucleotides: TGTGCCAGCAGCGTAGGGGGCGGGACTAGCGGGGGAGAGATCCAAGAGACCCAGTACTTC. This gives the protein CASSVGGGTSGGEIQETQYF.

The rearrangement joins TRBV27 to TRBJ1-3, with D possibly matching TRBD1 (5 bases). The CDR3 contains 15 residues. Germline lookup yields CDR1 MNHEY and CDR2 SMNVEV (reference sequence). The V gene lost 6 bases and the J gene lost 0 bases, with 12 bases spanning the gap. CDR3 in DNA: TGTGCCAGCAGGGACACAGGATTCTCTGGAAACACCATATATTTT. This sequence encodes CASRDTGFSGNTIYF.

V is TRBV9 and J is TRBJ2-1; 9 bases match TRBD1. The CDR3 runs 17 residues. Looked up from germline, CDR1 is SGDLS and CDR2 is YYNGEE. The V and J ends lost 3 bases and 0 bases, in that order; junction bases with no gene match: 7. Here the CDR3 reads CASSASSTGGSYNEQFF. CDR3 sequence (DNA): TGTGCCAGCAGCGCCTCCTCGACAGGGGGCTCCTACAATGAGCAGTTCTTC.

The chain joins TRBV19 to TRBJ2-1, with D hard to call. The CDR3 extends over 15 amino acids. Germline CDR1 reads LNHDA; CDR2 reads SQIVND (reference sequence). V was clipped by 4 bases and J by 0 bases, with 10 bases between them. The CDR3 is CASSKARSSYNEQFF. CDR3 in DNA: TGTGCCAGTAGTAAGGCGCGGAGCTCCTACAATGAGCAGTTCTTC.

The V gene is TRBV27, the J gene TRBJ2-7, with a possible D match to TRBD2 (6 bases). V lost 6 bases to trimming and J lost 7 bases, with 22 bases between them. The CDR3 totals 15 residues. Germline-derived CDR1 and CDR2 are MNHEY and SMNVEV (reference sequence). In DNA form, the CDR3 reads TGTGCCAGCAGCGTATCTCCGGAGGGGTCGCGGGAGCAGTACTTC. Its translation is CASSVSPEGSREQYF.

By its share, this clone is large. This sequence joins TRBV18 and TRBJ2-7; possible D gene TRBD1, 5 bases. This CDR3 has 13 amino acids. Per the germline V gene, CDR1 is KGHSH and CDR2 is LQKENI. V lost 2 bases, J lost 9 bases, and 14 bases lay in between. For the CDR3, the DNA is TGTGCCAGCTCACCAGAAGAGAAGGGGTTGCAGTACTTC. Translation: CASSPEEKGLQYF.

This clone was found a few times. The CDR3 DNA is TGTGCCAGCAGCTTCTTCCGGGGGGCTTACACTGAAGCTTTCTTT. It specifies CASSFFRGAYTEAFF. This sequence joins TRBV5-5 and TRBJ1-1; D possibly corresponds to TRBD1 (6 bases). Between the trimmed V and J ends, which lost 2 bases and 3 bases, there was a span of 14 bases. CDR1 and CDR2 from the germline V gene are SGHKS and YYEKEE (reference sequence). This CDR3 is built from 15 residues.

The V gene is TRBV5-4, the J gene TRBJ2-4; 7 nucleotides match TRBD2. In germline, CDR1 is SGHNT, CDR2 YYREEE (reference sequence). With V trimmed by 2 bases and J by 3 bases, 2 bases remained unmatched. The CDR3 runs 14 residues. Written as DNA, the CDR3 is TGTGCCAGCAGCTTCGGGGGGATCAAAAACATTCAGTACTTC. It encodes CASSFGGIKNIQYF.

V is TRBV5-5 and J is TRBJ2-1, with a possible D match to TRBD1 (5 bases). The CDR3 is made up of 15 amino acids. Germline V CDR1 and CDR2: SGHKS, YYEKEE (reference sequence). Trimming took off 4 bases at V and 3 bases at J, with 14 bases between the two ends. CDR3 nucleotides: TGTGCCAGCAGCCCCAGGTGGGGCGACTACAATGAGCAGTTCTTC. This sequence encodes CASSPRWGDYNEQFF.

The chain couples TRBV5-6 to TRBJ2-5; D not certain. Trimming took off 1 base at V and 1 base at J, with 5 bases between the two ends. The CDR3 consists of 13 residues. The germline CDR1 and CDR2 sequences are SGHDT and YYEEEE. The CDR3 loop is CASSLYGQETQYF. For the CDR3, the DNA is TGTGCCAGCAGCTTGTACGGCCAAGAGACCCAGTACTTC. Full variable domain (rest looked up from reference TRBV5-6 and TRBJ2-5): DAGVTQSPTHLIKTRGQQVTLRCSPKSGHDTVSWYQQALGQGPQFIFQYYEEEERQRGNFPDRFSGHQFPNYSSELNVNALLLGDSALYLCASSLYGQETQYFGPGTRLLVL.

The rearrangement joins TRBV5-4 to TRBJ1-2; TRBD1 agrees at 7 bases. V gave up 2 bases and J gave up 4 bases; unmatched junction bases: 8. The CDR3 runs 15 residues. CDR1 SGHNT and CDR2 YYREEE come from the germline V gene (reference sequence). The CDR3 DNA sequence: TGTGCCAGCAGCTTTCCAGGACAGGACCTCTATGGCTACACCTTC. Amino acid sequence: CASSFPGQDLYGYTF.

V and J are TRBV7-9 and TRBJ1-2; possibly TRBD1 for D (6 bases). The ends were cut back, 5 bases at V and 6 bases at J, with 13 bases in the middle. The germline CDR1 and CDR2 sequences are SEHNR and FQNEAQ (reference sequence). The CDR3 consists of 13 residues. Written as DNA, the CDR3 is TGTGCCAGCAGCCCACCCCACAGGGATGGCTACACCTTC. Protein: CASSPPHRDGYTF.

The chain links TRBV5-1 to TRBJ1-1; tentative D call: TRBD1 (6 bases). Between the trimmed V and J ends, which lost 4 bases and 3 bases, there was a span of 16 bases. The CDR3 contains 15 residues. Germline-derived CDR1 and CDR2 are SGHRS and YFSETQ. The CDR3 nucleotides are TGCGCCAGCAGCAAATCACAGGGAGGGTACACTGAAGCTTTCTTT. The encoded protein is CASSKSQGGYTEAFF. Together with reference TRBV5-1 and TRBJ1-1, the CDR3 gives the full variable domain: KAGVTQTPRYLIKTRGQQVTLSCSPISGHRSVSWYQQTPGQGLQFLFEYFSETQRNKGNFPGRFSGRQFSNSRSEMNVSTLELGDSALYLCASSKSQGGYTEAFFGQGTRLTVV.

CDR3 amino acids: CASSGLAGITDTQYF. In DNA form, the CDR3 reads TGTGCCAGCAGTGGGCTAGCGGGGATCACAGATACGCAGTATTTT. This sequence joins TRBV6-1 and TRBJ2-3; 9 bases align to TRBD2. The CDR3 has 15 amino acids. The germline V gene encodes CDR1 MNHNS and CDR2 SASEGT. Trimming took 4 bases from V and 2 from J; bases not matched to a gene: 4.

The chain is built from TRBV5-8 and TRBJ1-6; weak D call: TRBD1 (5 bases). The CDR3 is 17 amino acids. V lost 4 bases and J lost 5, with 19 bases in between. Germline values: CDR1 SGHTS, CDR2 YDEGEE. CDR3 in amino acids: CASSGAGGPTNNSPLHF. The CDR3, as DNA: TGTGCCAGCAGCGGCGCCGGGGGACCCACCAATAATTCACCCCTCCACTTT.

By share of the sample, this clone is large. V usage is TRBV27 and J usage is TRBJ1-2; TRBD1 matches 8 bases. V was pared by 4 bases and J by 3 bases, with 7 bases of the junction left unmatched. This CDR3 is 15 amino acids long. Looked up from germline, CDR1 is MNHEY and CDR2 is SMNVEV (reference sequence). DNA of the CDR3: TGTGCCAGCAGTTCCGGGACAGGCTCATACTATGGCTACACCTTC. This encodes CASSSGTGSYYGYTF.

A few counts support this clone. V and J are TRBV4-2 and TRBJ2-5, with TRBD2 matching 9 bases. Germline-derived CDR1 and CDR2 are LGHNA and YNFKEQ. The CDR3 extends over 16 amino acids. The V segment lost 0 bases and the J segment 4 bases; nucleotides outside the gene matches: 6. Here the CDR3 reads CASSQDGAGGAETQYF. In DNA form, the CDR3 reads TGTGCCAGCAGCCAAGATGGAGCGGGGGGTGCAGAGACCCAGTACTTC.

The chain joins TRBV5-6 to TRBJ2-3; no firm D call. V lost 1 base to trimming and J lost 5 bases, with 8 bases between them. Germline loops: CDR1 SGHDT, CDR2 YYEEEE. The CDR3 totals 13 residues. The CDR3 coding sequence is TGTGCCAGCAGCTTGTTTTACAGAGATACGCAGTATTTT. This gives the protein CASSLFYRDTQYF.

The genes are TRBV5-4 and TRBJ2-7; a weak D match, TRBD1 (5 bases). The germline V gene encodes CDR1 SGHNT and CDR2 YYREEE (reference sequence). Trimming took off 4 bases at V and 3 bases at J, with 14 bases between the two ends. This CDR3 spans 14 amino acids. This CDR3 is CASSPGPTVYEQYF. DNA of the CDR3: TGTGCCAGCAGCCCAGGGCCGACCGTCTACGAGCAGTACTTC.

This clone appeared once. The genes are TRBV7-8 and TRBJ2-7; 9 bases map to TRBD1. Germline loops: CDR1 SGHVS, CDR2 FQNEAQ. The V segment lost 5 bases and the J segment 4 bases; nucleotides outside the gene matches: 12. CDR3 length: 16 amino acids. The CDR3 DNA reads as TGTGCCAGCAGCACGAAATCCGGGACAGGGTCTTACGAGCAGTACTTC. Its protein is CASSTKSGTGSYEQYF.

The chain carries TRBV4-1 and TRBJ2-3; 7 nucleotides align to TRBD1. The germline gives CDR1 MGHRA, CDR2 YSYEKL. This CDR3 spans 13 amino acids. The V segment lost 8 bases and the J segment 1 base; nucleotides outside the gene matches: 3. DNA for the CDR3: TGCGCCAGCGCCGACAGGGGCACAGATACGCAGTATTTT. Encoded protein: CASADRGTDTQYF.

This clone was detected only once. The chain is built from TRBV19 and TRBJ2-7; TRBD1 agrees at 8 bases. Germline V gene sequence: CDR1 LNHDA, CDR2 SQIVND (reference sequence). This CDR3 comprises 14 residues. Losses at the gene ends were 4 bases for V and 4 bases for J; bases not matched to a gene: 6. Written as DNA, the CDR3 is TGTGCCAGTAGTACGGGGACAGGCTTTTACGAGCAGTACTTC. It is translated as CASSTGTGFYEQYF.

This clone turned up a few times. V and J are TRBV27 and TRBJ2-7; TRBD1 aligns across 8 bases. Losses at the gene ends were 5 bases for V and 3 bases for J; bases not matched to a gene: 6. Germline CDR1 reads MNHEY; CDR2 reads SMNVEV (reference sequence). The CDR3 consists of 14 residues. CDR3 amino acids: CASSTTGVYYEQYF. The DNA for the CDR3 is TGTGCCAGCAGTACGACAGGGGTATACTACGAGCAGTACTTC.

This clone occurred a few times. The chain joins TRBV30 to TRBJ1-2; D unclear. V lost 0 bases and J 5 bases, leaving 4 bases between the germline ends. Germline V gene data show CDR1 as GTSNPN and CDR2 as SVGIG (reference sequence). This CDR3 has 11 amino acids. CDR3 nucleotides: TGTGCCTGGAGTGTACAGTATGGCTACACCTTC. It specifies CAWSVQYGYTF. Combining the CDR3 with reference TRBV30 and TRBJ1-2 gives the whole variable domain SQTIHQWPATLVQPVGSPLSLECTVEGTSNPNLYWYRQAAGRGLQLLFYSVGIGQISSEVPQNLSASRPQDRQFILSSKKLLLSDSGFYLCAWSVQYGYTFGSGTRLTVV.

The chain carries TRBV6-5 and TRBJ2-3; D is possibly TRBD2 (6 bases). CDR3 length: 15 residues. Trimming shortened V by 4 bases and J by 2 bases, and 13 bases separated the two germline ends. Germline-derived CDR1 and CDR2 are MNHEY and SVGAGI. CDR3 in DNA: TGTGCCAGCAGTTCCGCGGGGTCCTACACAGATACGCAGTATTTT. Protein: CASSSAGSYTDTQYF.

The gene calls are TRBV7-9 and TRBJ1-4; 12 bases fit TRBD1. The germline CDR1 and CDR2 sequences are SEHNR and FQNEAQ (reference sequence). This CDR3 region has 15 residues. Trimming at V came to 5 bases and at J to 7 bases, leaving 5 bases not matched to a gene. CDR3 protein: CASSERGQGAEKLFF. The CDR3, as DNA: TGTGCCAGCAGCGAAAGGGGACAGGGGGCTGAAAAACTGTTTTTT. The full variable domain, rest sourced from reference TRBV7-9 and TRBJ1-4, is DTGVSQNPRHKITKRGQNVTFRCDPISEHNRLYWYRQTLGQGPEFLTYFQNEAQLEKSRLLSDRFSAERPKGSFSTLEIQRTEQGDSAMYLCASSERGQGAEKLFFGSGTQLSVL.